These T cell receptor beta chains were read from a single sample in a study of sequential checkpoint blockade in melanoma. Sequenced by immunoSEQ multiplex PCR; TCRdb stores in-frame clones only, minus some. The sample lists fewer than 25,000 clones; roughly 76% were seen once. Sequencing was performed on CD8+ T cells sorted from blood (inferred from file names), taken from a patient given nivolumab and ipilimumab in sequence. The origin of the receptors is a human donor with melanoma. Each CDR3 is given with its conserved first and last residue. The D gene is left open where the match is weak. Only part of the rows carry a size: once, few, many, or a class if the clone is expanded.

j_call,clone_size,v_call,d_call,cdr3_aa,cdr3_nt
TRBJ1-2,-,TRBV5-4,-,CASSLGYRNYGYTF,TGTGCCAGCAGCCTCGGTTACAGGAACTATGGCTACACCTTC
TRBJ2-2,-,TRBV5-1,TRBD2,CASSLEGLAGGPTGELFF,TGCGCCAGCAGCTTGGAAGGACTAGCGGGGGGGCCCACCGGGGAGCTGTTTTTT
TRBJ1-2,few,TRBV19,TRBD1,CASSIGKEDRGLYYGYTF,TGTGCCAGTAGTATAGGGAAGGAGGACAGGGGGCTTTACTATGGCTACACCTTC
TRBJ2-7,-,TRBV6-5,-,CASRVNPYEQYF,TGTGCCAGCAGAGTTAACCCCTACGAGCAGTACTTC
TRBJ2-2,-,TRBV27,-,CASSLARAGELFF,TGTGCCAGCAGTTTAGCCAGGGCGGGGGAGCTGTTTTTT
TRBJ1-1,-,TRBV4-2,-,CASSQGPRGLNTEAFF,TGTGCCAGCAGCCAAGGGCCGCGGGGGTTGAACACTGAAGCTTTCTTT
TRBJ2-3,-,TRBV19,TRBD1,CAKRQGHDTQYF,TGTGCCAAAAGACAGGGACACGATACGCAGTATTTT
TRBJ2-7,-,TRBV27,TRBD1,CASSRTGTAYEQYF,TGTGCCAGCAGCAGAACCGGGACAGCTTACGAGCAGTACTTC
TRBJ1-4,-,TRBV4-1,TRBD1,CASSSQDRKFEKLFF,TGCGCCAGCAGCTCCCAGGACAGGAAGTTTGAAAAACTGTTTTTT
TRBJ2-7,once,TRBV11-1,TRBD2,CASSLAGTRKHEQYF,TGTGCCAGCAGCTTAGCGGGGACTAGGAAACACGAGCAGTACTTC
TRBJ1-1,-,TRBV19,TRBD1,CASSPHSGTGMRTEAFF,TGTGCCAGTAGCCCTCACTCCGGGACAGGGATGAGGACTGAAGCTTTCTTT
TRBJ2-3,once,TRBV5-1,TRBD1,CASRLGQDTDTQYF,TGCGCCAGCAGGCTGGGACAGGACACAGATACGCAGTATTTT
TRBJ2-2,-,TRBV5-1,TRBD2,CASSGQTSGRRFAGELFF,TGCGCCAGCAGCGGGCAGACTAGCGGGAGAAGGTTCGCCGGGGAGCTGTTTTTT
TRBJ2-3,-,TRBV4-3,TRBD1,CASSQDQGGSGRDTQYF,TGCGCCAGCAGCCAAGATCAAGGGGGCTCCGGGCGAGATACGCAGTATTTT
TRBJ2-7,-,TRBV29-1,TRBD2,CSVETGGGTYEQYF,TGCAGCGTTGAAACGGGAGGGGGGACCTACGAGCAGTACTTC
TRBJ2-3,-,TRBV10-3,-,CAISDRGTDTQYF,TGTGCCATCAGTGACAGGGGCACAGATACGCAGTATTTT
TRBJ2-1,-,TRBV27,TRBD1,CASSLRQGTNEQFF,TGTGCCAGCAGTTTAAGACAGGGAACGAATGAGCAGTTCTTC
TRBJ2-5,once,TRBV5-1,-,CASSSTEWATGLSSETQYF,TGCGCCAGCAGCTCGACGGAGTGGGCGACAGGCCTTTCGTCAGAGACCCAGTACTTC
TRBJ2-7,-,TRBV6-1,TRBD1,CATCPLRQGGYEQCF,TGTGCCACGTGTCCCCTAAGACAGGGGGGGTACGAGCAGTGCTTC
TRBJ1-2,-,TRBV7-9,TRBD1,CASSPPAGQGAWGYTF,TGTGCCAGCAGCCCCCCTGCGGGACAGGGGGCGTGGGGCTACACCTTC
TRBJ2-7,-,TRBV28,-,CASSSAPTGNHEQYF,TGTGCCAGCAGCTCCGCCCCAACAGGGAATCACGAGCAGTACTTC
TRBJ2-7,-,TRBV9,-,CASSERTDSYEQYF,TGTGCCAGCAGCGAGCGGACGGACTCCTACGAGCAGTACTTC
TRBJ1-2,-,TRBV27,TRBD1,CASSLSRTGLYGYTF,TGTGCCAGCAGTTTATCAAGGACAGGGCTCTATGGCTACACCTTC
TRBJ2-2,-,TRBV5-6,TRBD2,CASSGEGRAMSGELFF,TGTGCCAGCAGCGGGGAGGGCAGGGCGATGAGCGGGGAGCTGTTTTTT